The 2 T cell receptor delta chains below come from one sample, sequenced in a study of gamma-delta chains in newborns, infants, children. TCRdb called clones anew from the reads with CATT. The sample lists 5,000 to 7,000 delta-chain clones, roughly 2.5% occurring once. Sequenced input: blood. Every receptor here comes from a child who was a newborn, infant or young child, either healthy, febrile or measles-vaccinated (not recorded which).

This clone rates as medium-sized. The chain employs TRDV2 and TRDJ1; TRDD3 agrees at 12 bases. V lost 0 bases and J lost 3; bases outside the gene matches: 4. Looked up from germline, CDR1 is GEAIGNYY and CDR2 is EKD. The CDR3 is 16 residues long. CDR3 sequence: CACDTLGDTHPDKLIF. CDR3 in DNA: TGTGCCTGTGACACCCTGGGGGATACGCACCCCGATAAACTCATCTTT.

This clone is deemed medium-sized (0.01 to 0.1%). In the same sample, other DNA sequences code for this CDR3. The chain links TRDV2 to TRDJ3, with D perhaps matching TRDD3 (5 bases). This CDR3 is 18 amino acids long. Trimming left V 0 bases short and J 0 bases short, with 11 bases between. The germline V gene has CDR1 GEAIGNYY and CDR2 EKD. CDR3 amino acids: CACDTGGASSWDTRQMFF. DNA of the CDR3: TGTGCCTGTGACACCGGGGGGGCCAGCTCCTGGGACACCCGACAGATGTTTTTC.